A single sample gave rise to the 30 T cell receptor beta chains below, sequenced in a study of T cells after posttransplantation cyclophosphamide. The method was immunoSEQ multiplex PCR; TCRdb's version includes in-frame clones alone and lacks a portion of them. The repertoire holds 7,000 to 10,000 clones, 95% to 99% seen once, with roughly 0.27% in the top ten. The sequencing sample was made of naive CD8+ T cells sorted from PBMCs. These receptors were obtained from a middle-aged man in good health, CMV-negative, and a related stem cell transplant donor.

This rearrangement joins TRBV4-2 to TRBJ1-5; TRBD1 matches 8 bases. V trimming: 0 bases; J trimming: 2 bases; junction bases outside the gene matches: 15. The CDR3 length is 20 residues. The germline V gene encodes CDR1 LGHNA and CDR2 YNFKEQ. The CDR3 nucleotides are TGTGCCAGCAGCCAAGATTGGGGGGACAGGAATGGGGACGGCAATCAGCCCCAGCATTTT. This sequence encodes CASSQDWGDRNGDGNQPQHF.

The rearrangement links TRBV13 to TRBJ2-7; TRBD1 agrees at 9 bases. Per germline, CDR1 PRHDT and CDR2 FYEKMQ (reference sequence). Trimming took 5 bases from V and 5 from J; bases not matched to a gene: 7. The CDR3 extends over 14 amino acids. CDR3 DNA sequence: TGTGCCAGCAGCGCGGACAGGGGACTACACGAGCAGTACTTC. Translated, it gives CASSADRGLHEQYF.

A remark on this clone: One end of the junction varies from germline; a read error may be responsible. V and J are TRBV7-7 and TRBJ2-2; D may be TRBD1 (6 bases). Germline V gives CDR1 SSHAT, CDR2 FNYEAQ (reference sequence). This CDR3 is built from 13 residues. Here the CDR3 reads CASRSQGTGELFF. The CDR3 bases are TGTGCTAGCAGATCGCAGGGGACCGGGGAGCTGTTTTTT.

This chain connects TRBV7-9 to TRBJ2-2; D is perhaps TRBD1 (5 bases). V lost 1 base, J lost 4 bases, and 16 bases lay in between. From germline, CDR1 is SEHNR and CDR2 FQNEAQ (reference sequence). The CDR3 covers 17 residues. CDR3 coding DNA: TGTGCCAGCAGCTTAGGCTGGGCAGGGCGAGCCACCGGGGAGCTGTTTTTT. This translates into CASSLGWAGRATGELFF.

The chain has TRBV9 and TRBJ2-3; no firm D call. The CDR3 extends over 14 amino acids. The germline gives CDR1 SGDLS, CDR2 YYNGEE. V shed 0 bases and J shed 6 bases, with 11 bases lying between them. The CDR3 sequence: CASSVGASRDTQYF. CDR3 in DNA: TGTGCCAGCAGCGTAGGAGCGTCGCGGGATACGCAGTATTTT.

This clone was observed once. The chain recombines TRBV5-4 with TRBJ2-7; 9 nucleotides agree with TRBD1. The length of the CDR3 is 16 residues. CDR1 and CDR2 from the germline V gene are SGHNT and YYREEE (reference sequence). The ends lost 2 bases at V and 2 bases at J; junction bases unmatched: 8. CDR3 bases: TGTGCCAGCAGCTTTTCCGGGACAGGGAAAACCTACGAGCAGTACTTC. It encodes CASSFSGTGKTYEQYF. Complete variable domain (other parts from reference TRBV5-4 and TRBJ2-7): ETGVTQSPTHLIKTRGQQVTLRCSSQSGHNTVSWYQQALGQGPQFIFQYYREEENGRGNFPPRFSGLQFPNYSSELNVNALELDDSALYLCASSFSGTGKTYEQYFGPGTRLTVT.

The chain couples TRBV6-5 to TRBJ2-7; 7 positions agree with TRBD1. Germline CDR1 is MNHEY and CDR2 is SVGAGI. Trimming took 6 bases from V and 5 from J; bases not matched to a gene: 13. The CDR3 totals 15 residues. The CDR3 here is CASSLLRQGRNEQYF. DNA of the CDR3: TGTGCCAGCAGCCTTCTGAGACAGGGAAGGAACGAGCAGTACTTC.

This rearrangement joins TRBV10-1 to TRBJ1-2; D is undetermined. Germline CDR1 is WNHNN and CDR2 is SYGVQD (reference sequence). The V end lost 4 bases, the J end lost 8 bases, and 8 bases lay between the germline ends. The CDR3 consists of 11 residues. For the CDR3, the DNA is TGCGCCAGCAGTGCGAGTGAGGGCTACACCTTC. This sequence encodes CASSASEGYTF.

This chain links TRBV2 with TRBJ2-5; TRBD2 is a possible D gene (6 bases). The CDR3 has 14 residues. V dropped 5 bases and J dropped 2 bases, with 12 bases sitting between them. Germline loops: CDR1 SNHLY, CDR2 FYNNEI. The CDR3 protein is CASSYLGGQETQYF. The CDR3 region has the DNA TGTGCCAGCAGTTATTTGGGGGGTCAAGAGACCCAGTACTTC.

The genes are TRBV30 and TRBJ1-6; 8 bases fit TRBD1. The CDR3 extends over 15 amino acids. With V trimmed by 2 bases and J by 8 bases, 8 bases remained unmatched. CDR1 and CDR2 (germline): GTSNPN, SVGIG (reference sequence). The CDR3 region has the DNA TGTGCCTGGAGTCATCAGACAGGGGTTGATTCACCCCTCCACTTT. Translating it yields CAWSHQTGVDSPLHF.

This clone appeared a single time. In nucleotides, the CDR3 is TGTGCCAGCAGCTTATATGAATACGGCGGGGGGGCCCGAAATACGCAGTATTTT. It translates to CASSLYEYGGGARNTQYF. The J gene is TRBJ2-3, the V gene TRBV7-3; TRBD2 matches at 9 bases. Trimming removed 2 bases from V and 7 bases from J; junction bases left unmatched: 16. This CDR3 region has 18 residues. Per germline, CDR1 SGHTA and CDR2 FQGTGA.

The V call is TRBV19, the J call TRBJ2-3; 8 bases line up with TRBD2. The germline CDR1 and CDR2 sequences are LNHDA and SQIVND (reference sequence). The junction had 3 bases not matched to a gene; V was cut back by 5 bases and J by 2 bases. CDR3 length: 14 amino acids. This CDR3 reads CASSEAGATDTQYF. CDR3 sequence (DNA): TGTGCCAGTAGTGAAGCGGGAGCCACAGATACGCAGTATTTT. The whole variable domain, filled in from reference TRBV19 and TRBJ2-3, reads DGGITQSPKYLFRKEGQNVTLSCEQNLNHDAMYWYRQDPGQGLRLIYYSQIVNDFQKGDIAEGYSVSREKKESFPLTVTSAQKNPTAFYLCASSEAGATDTQYFGPGTRLTVL.

The V call is TRBV7-9, the J call TRBJ2-7; 7 bases fit TRBD1. V lost 4 bases to trimming and J lost 2 bases; unmatched junction nucleotides: 8. CDR3 length equals 15 residues. Germline V gene lookup returns CDR1 SEHNR and CDR2 FQNEAQ (reference sequence). CDR3: CASSYSGQAAYEQYF. DNA for the CDR3: TGTGCCAGCAGCTACAGTGGACAGGCCGCCTACGAGCAGTACTTC. Using reference TRBV7-9 and TRBJ2-7 for the parts outside the CDR3, the full variable domain is DTGVSQNPRHKITKRGQNVTFRCDPISEHNRLYWYRQTLGQGPEFLTYFQNEAQLEKSRLLSDRFSAERPKGSFSTLEIQRTEQGDSAMYLCASSYSGQAAYEQYFGPGTRLTVT.

The chain employs TRBV27 and TRBJ2-7, with TRBD2 matching 8 bases. Germline V gene sequence: CDR1 MNHEY, CDR2 SMNVEV (reference sequence). The V gene end was trimmed by 5 bases and the J gene end by 2 bases; junction bases not matched to a gene: 11. The CDR3 has 16 residues. The CDR3 DNA follows: TGTGCCAGCAGTCCTTCGATAGGGACTAGGGCCTACGAGCAGTACTTC. It specifies CASSPSIGTRAYEQYF.

The chain carries TRBV27 and TRBJ2-7; D is unclear. This CDR3 region has 13 residues. With 6 bases removed from V and 0 bases from J, the gap between germline ends came to 9 bases. Germline lookup yields CDR1 MNHEY and CDR2 SMNVEV (reference sequence). CDR3 loop: CASSETLSYEQYF. The CDR3 DNA reads TGTGCCAGCAGCGAAACTCTCTCCTACGAGCAGTACTTC.

The V call is TRBV6-1, the J call TRBJ1-4; weak D call: TRBD1 (6 bases). The CDR3 runs 14 residues. V lost 4 bases to trimming and J lost 6 bases, with 12 bases between them. The germline gives CDR1 MNHNS, CDR2 SASEGT. This CDR3 reads CASSGTDLDEKLFF. The CDR3 DNA sequence: TGTGCCAGCAGTGGGACAGACCTTGATGAAAAACTGTTTTTT.

V usage is TRBV7-9 and J usage is TRBJ1-3; tentative D call: TRBD1 (5 bases). Germline CDR1 reads SEHNR; CDR2 reads FQNEAQ (reference sequence). The length of the CDR3 is 14 residues. With 6 bases removed from V and 8 bases from J, the gap between germline ends came to 17 bases. The CDR3: CASSPDGWGDTIYF. The CDR3 DNA is TGTGCCAGCAGTCCAGACGGATGGGGGGACACCATATATTTT.

The chain links TRBV6-1 to TRBJ2-7, with 10 bases that match TRBD2. Germline V gene data show CDR1 as MNHNS and CDR2 as SASEGT. The V and J ends lost 1 base and 3 bases, in that order; junction bases with no gene match: 6. The CDR3 spans 16 residues. In DNA form, the CDR3 reads TGTGCCAGCAGTGAAGGCCTCCTAGCGGGGGACTACGAGCAGTACTTC. It encodes CASSEGLLAGDYEQYF.

This rearrangement joins TRBV27 to TRBJ2-7, with TRBD2 as a possible D gene (6 bases). From germline, CDR1 is MNHEY and CDR2 SMNVEV (reference sequence). V was clipped by 6 bases and J by 4 bases, with 7 bases between them. This CDR3 has 11 residues. The CDR3 DNA sequence: TGTGCCAGCAGGGGGGGATACGAGCAGTACTTC. Its protein product is CASRGGYEQYF.

The chain recombines TRBV4-3 with TRBJ2-7; D perhaps matches TRBD1 (5 bases). The germline V gene encodes CDR1 LGHNA and CDR2 YSLEER. V was trimmed by 5 bases and J by 1 base, leaving 9 bases between them. The CDR3 is 13 residues long. CDR3 bases: TGCGCCAGCAGCGCAGGGAAATCCTACGAGCAGTACTTC. As protein: CASSAGKSYEQYF.

The V and J genes are TRBV7-9 and TRBJ2-5, with D possibly being TRBD2 (5 bases). The V and J ends lost 0 bases and 5 bases respectively, with 16 bases between them. Germline lookup yields CDR1 SEHNR and CDR2 FQNEAQ (reference sequence). This CDR3 has 16 amino acids. The CDR3 DNA sequence: TGTGCCAGCAGCTTAGCGCTCGCCCTGGGCGGGGAGACCCAGTACTTC. Protein sequence: CASSLALALGGETQYF.

This sequence joins TRBV9 and TRBJ1-6; the D gene is possibly TRBD1 (5 bases). The CDR3 sequence is 12 residues long. With 5 bases removed from V and 14 bases from J, the gap between germline ends came to 14 bases. Germline V gene data show CDR1 as SGDLS and CDR2 as YYNGEE. This chain's CDR3 is CASSPWGGALHF. CDR3 sequence (DNA): TGTGCCAGCAGTCCCTGGGGGGGGGCCCTCCACTTT.

The chain has TRBV7-2 and TRBJ2-5; tentative D call: TRBD1 (8 bases). CDR3 length equals 16 residues. The V gene's germline CDR1 is SGHTA and CDR2 FQGNSA. With 4 bases removed from V and 5 bases from J, the gap between germline ends came to 20 bases. CDR3 protein: CASSYTDPQGGETQYF. CDR3 sequence (DNA): TGTGCCAGCAGCTATACCGACCCACAGGGGGGGGAGACCCAGTACTTC.

The V gene is TRBV28, the J gene TRBJ2-1, with TRBD2 identical over 7 bases. The V and J ends lost 5 bases and 2 bases, in that order; junction bases with no gene match: 6. CDR1 MDHEN and CDR2 SYDVKM come from the germline V gene. CDR3 length: 15 amino acids. The CDR3 sequence: CASSPTSRPYNEQFF. In nucleotides, the CDR3 is TGTGCCAGCAGTCCGACTAGCCGGCCCTACAATGAGCAGTTCTTC.

The chain combines TRBV14 with TRBJ2-1; D is undetermined. The germline CDR1 and CDR2 sequences are SGHDN and FVKESK. V lost 4 bases, J lost 9 bases, and 13 bases lay in between. The CDR3 has 13 residues. The CDR3 reads CASSLTSGGEQFF. CDR3 DNA sequence: TGTGCCAGCAGCCTAACTTCCGGTGGTGAGCAGTTCTTC.

The gene calls are TRBV27 and TRBJ2-1, with D perhaps matching TRBD1 (5 bases). V lost 6 bases to trimming and J lost 8 bases, with 23 bases between them. Germline V gene lookup returns CDR1 MNHEY and CDR2 SMNVEV (reference sequence). The CDR3 contains 16 residues. The DNA of the CDR3 is TGTGCCAGCAGCCCGGGTCCTTCACTGATAGGGGATGAGCAGTTCTTC. This codes for CASSPGPSLIGDEQFF.

V gene TRBV2 combines with J gene TRBJ2-7; TRBD1 is a possible D gene (5 bases). Trimming took 1 base from V and 3 from J, leaving 16 bases between them. This CDR3 spans 16 amino acids. CDR1 is SNHLY, CDR2 FYNNEI, per germline. CDR3 in DNA: TGTGCCAGCAGTGAAGAGTGGACACTTATTAACTACGAGCAGTACTTC. It translates to CASSEEWTLINYEQYF. The full variable domain, rest sourced from reference TRBV2 and TRBJ2-7, is EPEVTQTPSHQVTQMGQEVILRCVPISNHLYFYWYRQILGQKVEFLVSFYNNEISEKSEIFDDQFSVERPDGSNFTLKIRSTKLEDSAMYFCASSEEWTLINYEQYFGPGTRLTVT.

The chain employs TRBV20-1 and TRBJ2-5; no firm D call. The DNA end favors TRBJ2-7, so the J call may be wrong. In germline, CDR1 is DFQATT, CDR2 SNEGSKA (reference sequence). The CDR3 is made up of 11 amino acids. CDR3: CSAPNLYEQYF. The DNA for the CDR3 is TGCAGTGCCCCGAACCTCTACGAGCAGTACTTC.

V gene TRBV9 combines with J gene TRBJ1-2; perhaps TRBD1 as D (5 bases). Germline V CDR1 and CDR2: SGDLS, YYNGEE. V dropped 0 bases and J dropped 13 bases, with 28 bases sitting between them. The CDR3 contains 17 residues. The CDR3: CASSVGGVSLFVSRFTF. CDR3 bases: TGTGCCAGCAGCGTAGGGGGGGTTTCCCTCTTCGTGAGCAGATTCACCTTC.

This chain uses TRBV18 with TRBJ2-7; the D gene is possibly TRBD1 (5 bases). Germline CDR1 KGHSH, CDR2 LQKENI. The CDR3 is 14 amino acids. The V end lost 4 bases, the J end lost 6 bases, and 16 bases lay between the germline ends. This CDR3 reads CASSLAEIQGEQYF. In nucleotides, the CDR3 is TGTGCCAGCTCACTGGCGGAAATTCAGGGCGAGCAGTACTTC.